The T cell receptor (beta chain) under discussion was sequenced for a study of human T cells and chemical hapten exposure. Overall study: 2% DPC was applied to 2 cm by 2 cm of upper inner arm skin for sensitization. Findings and caveats of the study: The study found that DPC sensitization did not change TCRs above 1 in 1000 frequency.

TCRdb passed the RACE reads through MiXCR, listing each CDR3 protein once. In the table there are approximately 97,000 distinct CDR3 sequences, about an eighth of which are singletons. This clonotype turned up a few times. Antigen: not known. The time point: patch test 2, 6 weeks after DPC sensitization. The treatment denotes: therapeutic diphenylcyclopropenone sensitization with weekly scalp DPC. The total RNA was obtained from whole blood that was not fractionated. Sequenced here: whole blood, sampled in connection with sensitization to the hapten diphenylcyclopropenone (DPC). The receptor comes from a woman between 40 and 50 years old with alopecia areata. Some clones in this sample may be carry-over from other donors' samples.

The CDR3 DNA sequence: TGCAGTGCTAGTGGGGTCGGCTCCTACGAGCAGTACTTC. Translated, it gives CSASGVGSYEQYF. V usage is TRBV20-1 and J usage is TRBJ2-7; D is uncertain. CDR1 is DFQATT, CDR2 SNEGSKA, per germline (reference sequence). V lost 3 bases and J lost 0, with 9 bases in between. The CDR3 totals 13 residues.